This T cell receptor (beta chain) was sequenced during a study of identical twins. Germline V gives CDR1 MNHEY, CDR2 SMNVEV (reference sequence). V gave up 5 bases and J gave up 5 bases; unmatched junction bases: 13. CDR3 length: 16 amino acids. Study-wide results and caveats: Sequences that were out-of-frame, alpha and twin-shared displayed an excess of low generation probability. Memory repertoires showed no such pattern, whereas abundant cord blood beta clonotypes carried fewer insertions.

This clonotype has a handful of counts. Antigen unknown. TCRdb fed the 5' RACE reads into MiXCR, producing one record per CDR3 protein. Found here are around 650,000 distinct CDR3 sequences, about 7.1% of them singletons; the top ten hold 1.6%. These same records also appear under a second study, on yellow fever vaccine responses in identical twins.

Sequencing was done on a sample of PBMCs. This receptor was obtained from a woman aged 18-35 years in good health. The V and J genes are TRBV27 and TRBJ2-7; 9 bases align to TRBD2. Written as DNA, the CDR3 is TGTGCCAGCAGTACAACCTCCGGGACTAGCATAAACGAGCAGTACTTC. Translated, it gives CASSTTSGTSINEQYF.